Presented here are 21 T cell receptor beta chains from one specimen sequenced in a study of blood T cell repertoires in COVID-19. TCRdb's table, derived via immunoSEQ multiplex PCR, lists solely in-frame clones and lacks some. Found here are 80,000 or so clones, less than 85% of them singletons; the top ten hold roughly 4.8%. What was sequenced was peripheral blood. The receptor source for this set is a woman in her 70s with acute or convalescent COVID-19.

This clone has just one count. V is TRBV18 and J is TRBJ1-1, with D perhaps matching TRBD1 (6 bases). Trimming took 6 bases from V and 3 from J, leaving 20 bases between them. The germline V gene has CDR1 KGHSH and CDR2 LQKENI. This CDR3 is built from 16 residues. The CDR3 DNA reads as TGTGCCAGCTCGCAGAACCCTTCCGCAGGGGACACTGAAGCTTTCTTT. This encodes CASSQNPSAGDTEAFF.

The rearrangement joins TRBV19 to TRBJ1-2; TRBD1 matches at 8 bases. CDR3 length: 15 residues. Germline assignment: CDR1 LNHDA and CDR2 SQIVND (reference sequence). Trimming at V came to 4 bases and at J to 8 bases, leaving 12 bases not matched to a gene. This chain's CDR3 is CASSTTPQGARGYTF. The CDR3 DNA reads TGTGCCAGTAGTACGACGCCCCAGGGGGCGCGGGGCTACACCTTC.

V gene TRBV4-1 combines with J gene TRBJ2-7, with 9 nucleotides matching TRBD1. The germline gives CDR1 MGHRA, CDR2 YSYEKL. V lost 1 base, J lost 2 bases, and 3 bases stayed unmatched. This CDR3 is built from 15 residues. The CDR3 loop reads CASSQGQGGAYEQYF. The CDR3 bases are TGCGCCAGCAGCCAAGGACAGGGGGGAGCCTACGAGCAGTACTTC.

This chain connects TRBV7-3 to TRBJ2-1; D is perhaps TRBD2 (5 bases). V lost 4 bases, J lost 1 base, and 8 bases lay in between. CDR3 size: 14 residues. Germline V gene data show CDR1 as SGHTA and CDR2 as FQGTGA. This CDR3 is CASSSRESYNEQFF. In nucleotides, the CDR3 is TGTGCCAGCAGCTCCCGGGAATCCTACAATGAGCAGTTCTTC.

CDR3 DNA sequence: TGTGCCAGCAGGAAACCAGGGTTTCGGAACACTGAAGCTTTCTTT. It translates to CASRKPGFRNTEAFF. The V gene is TRBV6-5, the J gene TRBJ1-1, with a tentative D call TRBD1 (5 bases). Trimming removed 6 bases at V and 1 base at J, with 15 bases between. The germline CDR1 and CDR2 sequences are MNHEY and SVGAGI. The CDR3 consists of 15 residues.

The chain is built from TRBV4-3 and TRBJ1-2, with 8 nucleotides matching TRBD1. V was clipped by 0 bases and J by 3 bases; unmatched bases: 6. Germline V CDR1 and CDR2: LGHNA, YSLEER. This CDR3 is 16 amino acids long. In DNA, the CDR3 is TGCGCCAGCAGCCAAGAATGGGACAGGTACGACTATGGCTACACCTTC. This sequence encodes CASSQEWDRYDYGYTF.

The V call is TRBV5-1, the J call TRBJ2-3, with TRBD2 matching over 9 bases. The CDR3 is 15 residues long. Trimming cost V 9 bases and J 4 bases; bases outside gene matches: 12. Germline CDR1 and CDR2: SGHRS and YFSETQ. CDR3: CATRGSGGPADTQYF. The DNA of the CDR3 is TGCGCCACCAGGGGAAGCGGGGGGCCAGCAGATACGCAGTATTTT.

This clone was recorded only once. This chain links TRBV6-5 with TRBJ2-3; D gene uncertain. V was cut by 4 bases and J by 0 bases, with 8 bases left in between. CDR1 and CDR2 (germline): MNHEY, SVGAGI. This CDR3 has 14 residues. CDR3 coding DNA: TGTGCCAGCAGTTGGGCCGGAAGCACAGATACGCAGTATTTT. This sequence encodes CASSWAGSTDTQYF.

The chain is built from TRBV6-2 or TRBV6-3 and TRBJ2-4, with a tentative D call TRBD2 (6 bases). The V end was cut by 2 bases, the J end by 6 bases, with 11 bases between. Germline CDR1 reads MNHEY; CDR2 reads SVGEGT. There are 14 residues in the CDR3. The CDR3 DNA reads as TGTGCCAGCAGTTACGAGGACTACCTAAACATTCAGTACTTC. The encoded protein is CASSYEDYLNIQYF.

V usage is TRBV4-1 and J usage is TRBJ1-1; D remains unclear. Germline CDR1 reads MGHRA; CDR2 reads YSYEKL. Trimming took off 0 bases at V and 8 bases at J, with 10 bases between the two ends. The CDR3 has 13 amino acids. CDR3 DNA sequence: TGCGCCAGCAGCCAAGAGAGAAGCAGGGAAGCTTTCTTT. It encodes CASSQERSREAFF.

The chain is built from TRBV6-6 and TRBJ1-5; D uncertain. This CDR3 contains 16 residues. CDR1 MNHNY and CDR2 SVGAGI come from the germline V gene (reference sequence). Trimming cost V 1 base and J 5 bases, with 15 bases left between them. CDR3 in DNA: TGTGCCAGCAGTTACTTACCATCCAGGCCCGATCAGCCCCAGCATTTT. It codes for CASSYLPSRPDQPQHF.

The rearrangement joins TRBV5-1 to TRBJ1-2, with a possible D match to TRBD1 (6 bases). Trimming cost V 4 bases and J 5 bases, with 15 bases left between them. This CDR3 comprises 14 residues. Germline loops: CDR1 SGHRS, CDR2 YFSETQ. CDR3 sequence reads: CASSLTTGEYGYTF. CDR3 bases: TGCGCCAGCAGCCTAACGACAGGAGAGTATGGCTACACCTTC.

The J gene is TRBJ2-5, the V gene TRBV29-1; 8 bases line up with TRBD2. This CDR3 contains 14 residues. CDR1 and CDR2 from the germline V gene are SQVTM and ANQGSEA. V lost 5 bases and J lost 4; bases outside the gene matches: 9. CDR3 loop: CSVQLAEYAETQYF. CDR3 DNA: TGCAGCGTTCAACTAGCGGAGTACGCAGAGACCCAGTACTTC.

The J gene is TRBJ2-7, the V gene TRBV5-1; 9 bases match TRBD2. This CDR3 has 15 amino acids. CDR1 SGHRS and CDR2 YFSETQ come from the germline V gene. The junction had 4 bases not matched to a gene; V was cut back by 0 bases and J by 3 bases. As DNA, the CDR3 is TGCGCCAGCAGCTTGGAATGGACTAGCGTCTACGAGCAGTACTTC. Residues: CASSLEWTSVYEQYF.

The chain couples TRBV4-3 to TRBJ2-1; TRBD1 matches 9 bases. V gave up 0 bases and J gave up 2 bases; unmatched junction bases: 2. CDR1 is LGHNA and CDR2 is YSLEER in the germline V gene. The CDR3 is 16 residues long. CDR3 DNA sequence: TGCGCCAGCAGCCAAGATGGGACAGGGACCTACAATGAGCAGTTCTTC. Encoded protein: CASSQDGTGTYNEQFF.

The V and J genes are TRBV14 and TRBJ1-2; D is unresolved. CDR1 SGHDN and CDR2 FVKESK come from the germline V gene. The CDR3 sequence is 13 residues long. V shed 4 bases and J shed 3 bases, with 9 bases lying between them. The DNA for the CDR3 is TGTGCCAGCAGCCCGCAGGTCTACTATGGCTACACCTTC. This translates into CASSPQVYYGYTF. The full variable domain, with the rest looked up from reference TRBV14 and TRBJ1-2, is EAGVTQFPSHSVIEKGQTVTLRCDPISGHDNLYWYRRVMGKEIKFLLHFVKESKQDESGMPNNRFLAERTGGTYSTLKVQPAELEDSGVYFCASSPQVYYGYTFGSGTRLTVV.

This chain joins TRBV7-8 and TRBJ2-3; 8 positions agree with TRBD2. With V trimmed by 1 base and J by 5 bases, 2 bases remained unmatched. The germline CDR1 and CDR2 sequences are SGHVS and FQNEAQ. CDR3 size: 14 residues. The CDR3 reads CASSLELAVDTQYF. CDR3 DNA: TGTGCCAGCAGCTTAGAACTAGCGGTAGATACGCAGTATTTT.

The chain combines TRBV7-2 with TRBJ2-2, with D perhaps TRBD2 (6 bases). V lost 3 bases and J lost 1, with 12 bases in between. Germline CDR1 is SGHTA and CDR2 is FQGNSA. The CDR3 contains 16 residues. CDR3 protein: CASSLFAGLNTGELFF. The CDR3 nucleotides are TGTGCCAGCAGCTTGTTCGCGGGGCTGAACACCGGGGAGCTGTTTTTT.

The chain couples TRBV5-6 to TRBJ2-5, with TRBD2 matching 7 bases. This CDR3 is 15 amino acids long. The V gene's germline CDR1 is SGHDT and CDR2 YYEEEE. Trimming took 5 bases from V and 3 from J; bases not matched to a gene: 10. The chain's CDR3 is CASSQFAGVKETQYF. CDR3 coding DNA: TGTGCCAGCAGTCAGTTCGCGGGGGTAAAAGAGACCCAGTACTTC.

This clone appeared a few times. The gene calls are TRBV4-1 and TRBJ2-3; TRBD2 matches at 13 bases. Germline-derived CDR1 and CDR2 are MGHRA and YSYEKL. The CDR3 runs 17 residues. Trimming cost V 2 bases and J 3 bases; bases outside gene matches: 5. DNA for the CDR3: TGCGCCAGCAGCCAATCGACTAGCGGGGGGATAACAGATACGCAGTATTTT. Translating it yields CASSQSTSGGITDTQYF.

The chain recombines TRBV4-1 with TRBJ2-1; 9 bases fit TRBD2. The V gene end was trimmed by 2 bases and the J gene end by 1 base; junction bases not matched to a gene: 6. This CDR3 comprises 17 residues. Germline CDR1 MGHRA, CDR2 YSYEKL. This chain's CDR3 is CASSQSSSGGSYNEQFF. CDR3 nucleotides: TGCGCCAGCAGCCAATCTAGTAGCGGGGGTTCCTACAATGAGCAGTTCTTC.